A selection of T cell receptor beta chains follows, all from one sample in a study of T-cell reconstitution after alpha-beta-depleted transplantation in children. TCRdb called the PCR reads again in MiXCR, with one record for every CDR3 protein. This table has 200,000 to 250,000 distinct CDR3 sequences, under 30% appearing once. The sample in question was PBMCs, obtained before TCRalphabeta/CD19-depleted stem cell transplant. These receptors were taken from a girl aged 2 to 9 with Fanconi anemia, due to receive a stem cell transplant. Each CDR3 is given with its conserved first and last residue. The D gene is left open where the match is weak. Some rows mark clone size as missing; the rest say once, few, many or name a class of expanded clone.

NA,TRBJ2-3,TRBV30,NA,TGTGCCTGGAGTGTACTTGGGGGAACAGATACGCAGTATTTT,CAWSVLGGTDTQYF
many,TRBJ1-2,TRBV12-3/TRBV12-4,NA,TGTGCCAGCAGTTTCAGGGTGGGCGATGGCTACACCTTC,CASSFRVGDGYTF
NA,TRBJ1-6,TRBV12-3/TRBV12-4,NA,TGTGCCAGCAGGCTGACAGTGGAGGATTCACCCCTCCACTTT,CASRLTVEDSPLHF
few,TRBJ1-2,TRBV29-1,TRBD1,TGCAGCGCAGGGGACAGGGGGCCCTATGGCTACACCTTC,CSAGDRGPYGYTF
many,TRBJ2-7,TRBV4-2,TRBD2,TGTGCCAGCCAGGGACTAGCGGGAGGGTACGAGCAGTACTTC,CASQGLAGGYEQYF
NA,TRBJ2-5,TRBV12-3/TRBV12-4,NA,TGTGCCAGCAGTTTACGACAGTACCAAGAGACCCAGTACTTC,CASSLRQYQETQYF
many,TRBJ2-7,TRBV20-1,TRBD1,TGCAGTGCAACCGACCGGGACAGGGGATCCTACGAGCAGTACTTC,CSATDRDRGSYEQYF
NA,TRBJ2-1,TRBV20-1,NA,TGCAGTGCTAGTGCTAGCCTTTACAATGAGCAGTTCTTC,CSASASLYNEQFF
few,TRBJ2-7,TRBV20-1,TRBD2,TGCAGTGCTCGCGGTTTGGGACTAGCGGGAGGGCTCTCCTACGAGCAGTACTTC,CSARGLGLAGGLSYEQYF
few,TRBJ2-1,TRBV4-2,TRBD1,TGTGCCAGCAGCCAAGATGGGGGGACAGGGGTTTACAATGAGCAGTTCTTC,CASSQDGGTGVYNEQFF
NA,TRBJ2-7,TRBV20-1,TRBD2,TGCAGTGCTAGAGGGACTAGCTCCTACGAGCAGTACTTC,CSARGTSSYEQYF
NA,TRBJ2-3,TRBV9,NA,TGTGCCAGCAGCACCCCCGGGCGGACTAGCACAGATACGCAGTATTTT,CASSTPGRTSTDTQYF
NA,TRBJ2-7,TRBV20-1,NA,TGCAGTGCTAGAGATCTGGGTGAGGGATCCGAGCAGTACTTC,CSARDLGEGSEQYF
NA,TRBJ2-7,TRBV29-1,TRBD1,TGCAGCGTTGGGGCAGGGGGAACGTCCTACGAGCAGTACTTC,CSVGAGGTSYEQYF
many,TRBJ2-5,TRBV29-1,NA,TGCAGCGTTGGAATTAGCCTCGAGACCCAGTACTTC,CSVGISLETQYF
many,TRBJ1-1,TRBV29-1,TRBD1,TGCAGCGTTCAGAACAGGGGGGTGAACACTGAAGCTTTCTTT,CSVQNRGVNTEAFF
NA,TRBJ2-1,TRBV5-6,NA,TGTGCCAGCAGCTCTTCCCCGGCGTCCTACAATGAGCAGTTCTTC,CASSSSPASYNEQFF
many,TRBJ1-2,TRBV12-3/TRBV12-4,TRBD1,TGTGCCAGCAGTTTAGCCGTGACAGGGAATGGCTACACCTTC,CASSLAVTGNGYTF
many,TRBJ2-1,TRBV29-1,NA,TGCAGCGTTGAGACAGGCTCCTACAATGAGCAGTTCTTC,CSVETGSYNEQFF
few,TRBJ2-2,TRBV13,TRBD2,TGTGCCAGCAGCTCGGGACTAGCGGGGGACACCGGGGAGCTGTTTTTT,CASSSGLAGDTGELFF
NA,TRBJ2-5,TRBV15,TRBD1,TGTGCCACCAGCAGAGATTATGACAGGGGTGGGAAAGAGACCCAGTACTTC,CATSRDYDRGGKETQYF
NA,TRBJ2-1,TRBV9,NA,TGTGCCAGCAGCCCGCGTAGTATTAGCGACAATGAGCAGTTCTTC,CASSPRSISDNEQFF
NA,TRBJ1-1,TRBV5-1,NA,TGCGCCAGCAGCGCCGATTGGAACACTGAAGCTTTCTTT,CASSADWNTEAFF
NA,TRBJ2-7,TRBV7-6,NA,TGTGCCAGCAGCTTAGGAAAGGGGATCTACGAGCAGTACTTC,CASSLGKGIYEQYF
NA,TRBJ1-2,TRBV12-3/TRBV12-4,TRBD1,TGTGCCAGCAGCCTCGGACAGGGGGCTAACTATGGCTACACCTTC,CASSLGQGANYGYTF
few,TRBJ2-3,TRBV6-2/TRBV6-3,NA,TGTGCCAGCAGCCCCAAGCCTATCGCATTCACATCTGATACGCAGTATTTT,CASSPKPIAFTSDTQYF
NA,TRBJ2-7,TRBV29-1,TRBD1,TGCAGCGCCAAGGGGGGGGACAGGGGCTACGAGCAGTACTTC,CSAKGGDRGYEQYF